This T cell receptor (beta chain) was recorded in a study of siplizumab effects on memory and regulatory T cells (dated by TCRdb to about 2019). Regarding the study in general: The study looked at the effect of siplizumab, an anti-CD2 antibody, on alloreactive T-cell subsets in allogeneic mixed lymphocyte reactions made from human PBMCs.

The full study reports these points: Siplizumab significantly reduced the cumulative frequency of alloreactive sequences traceable to unstimulated CD4+ memory T cells. The suppressive function of proliferating Tregs from siplizumab cultures was not functionally confirmed. Among mappable alloreactive CD4+ clones, an average Treg-derived fraction of 68.8% was observed with siplizumab, compared with 26.9% in control reactions. Compared with memory T cells, unstimulated naive T cells appeared more diverse, and naive cells seemed to make a substantial contribution to the alloresponse. For roughly 80-97% of proliferating CD4+ or CD8+ clones, no naive or memory phenotype could be assigned. Because sequences below about 10^-5 frequency were poorly captured, only a minor fraction of alloreactive clones could be mapped to unstimulated subsets.

Comments on this clone: The specificity of this receptor is unknown. Base-call qualities are not available, and no considerably larger clone is one nucleotide away.

TCRbeta CDR3 sequencing was performed on sorted unstimulated T cells and on proliferating T cells recovered from mixed lymphocyte reactions. Fresh whole blood from around 11 HLA-typed healthy donors was used to isolate PBMCs. Receptors were amplified or captured by the immunoSEQ multiplex PCR assay. Each sample had 90,000 to 100,000 TCR templates assayed by the deep sequencing platform. Genomic DNA extracted from sorted T cells was used for TCRbeta CDR3 sequencing. The paper's processing steps were these. The R programming language was used for clonal analysis of the TCRbeta CDR3 data. Alloreactive CD4+ and CD8+ clones were identified by comparing unstimulated samples to CFSE-low samples taken after the reaction. Alloreactive CD4+ clones were assigned to regulatory or non-regulatory origin by matching sequences to sorted unstimulated Treg and non-Treg repertoires. The table comes from immuneACCESS by way of TCRdb, which keeps in-frame sequences with V and J called. Part of the clones is missing from these tables; in studies checked, under half for an unresolved V gene and the rest for unknown reasons. The V and J calls and clone size are taken from that table; D and trimming were inferred from the DNA. The sample has some 100,000 clones on record, approximately 92% of them singletons. Roughly 2.7% of the sample comes from the top ten.

The receptor's source is a human donor in good health. Some clones in this sample may be carry-over from other donors' samples. The sample taken for sequencing was CD4+ T cells sorted from blood.

The DNA is TGTGCCAGTAGTTCCCCCTACGGTGGCAGGGGGGCACCGAGCAATCAGCCCCAGCATTTT. The translation is CASSSPYGGRGAPSNQPQHF. The chain is assembled from TRBV19 and TRBJ1-5, with TRBD1 identical over 7 junction bases. According to the germline V gene (reference sequence), CDR1 reads LNHDA and CDR2 reads SQIVND. There are 20 amino acids in the CDR3, from cysteine to phenylalanine inclusive. Left in the record is the CDR3 DNA by itself, 60 bases read in frame from the first base. V is trimmed back by 5 bases and J by 1 base, and the junction contains 20 bases that no gene match accounts for.